Described below is a single TCR beta chain sequence and its context. The data are from a study of blood T cell repertoires in COVID-19. The assay was immunoSEQ multiplex PCR, and TCRdb's table has in-frame clones only and misses some. The sample comprises some 330,000 clones, more than 85% of which are singletons, and around 20% rests with the top ten. This sequence was found in a woman aged 25 to 39 who had recovered from COVID-19. Sequencing input: PBMCs or T cells enriched from blood (not recorded which).

In DNA form, the CDR3 reads TGTGCCAGTAGTTTGGCCGGGGTGGGTGAAAATGGCTACACCTTC. Amino acids: CASSLAGVGENGYTF. The rearrangement uses TRBV19 and TRBJ1-2; the D is unclear. The CDR3 extends over 15 amino acids. From germline, CDR1 is LNHDA and CDR2 SQIVND (reference sequence). The V end was cut by 5 bases, the J end by 6 bases, with 19 bases between.